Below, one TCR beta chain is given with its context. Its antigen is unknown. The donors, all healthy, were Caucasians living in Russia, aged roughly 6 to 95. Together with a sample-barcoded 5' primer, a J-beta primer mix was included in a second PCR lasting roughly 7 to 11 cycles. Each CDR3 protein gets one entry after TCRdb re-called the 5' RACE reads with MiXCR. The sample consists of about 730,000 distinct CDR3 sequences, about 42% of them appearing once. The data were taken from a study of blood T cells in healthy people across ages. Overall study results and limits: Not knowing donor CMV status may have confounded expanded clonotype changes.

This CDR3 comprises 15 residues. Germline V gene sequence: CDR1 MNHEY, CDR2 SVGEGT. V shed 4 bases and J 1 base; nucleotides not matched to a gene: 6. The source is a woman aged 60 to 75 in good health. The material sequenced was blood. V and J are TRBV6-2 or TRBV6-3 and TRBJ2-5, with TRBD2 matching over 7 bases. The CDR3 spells CASSLLSGGQETQYF. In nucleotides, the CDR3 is TGTGCCAGCAGTTTACTATCGGGGGGCCAAGAGACCCAGTACTTC.